This is a list of T cell receptor beta chains from one sample in a study of cytomegalovirus exposure and HLA in healthy donors. TCRdb's copy holds only in-frame clones and misses some; the assay was immunoSEQ multiplex PCR. The sample holds tens of thousands of clones; approximately 97% are singletons and the top ten take about a tenth. The source material was PBMCs. These receptors all stem from a young man in good health and CMV-seropositive. Each CDR3 is given with its conserved first and last residue. The D gene is left open where the match is weak. Size is stated for part of the rows, as once, few or many counts, or as a class when the clone is expanded.

V	D	J	size	CDR3	DNA
TRBV28	.	TRBJ1-1	.	CASSLSYPPDRTLKAFF	TGTGCCAGCAGTTTAAGCTACCCCCCTGACAGAACACTGAAAGCTTTCTTT
TRBV29-1	TRBD1	TRBJ2-7	.	CSARQGVGEQYF	TGCAGCGCCCGACAGGGGGTGGGCGAGCAGTACTTC
TRBV7-8	.	TRBJ2-3	.	CASSLEFRGTDTQYF	TGTGCCAGCAGCTTAGAGTTTCGCGGCACAGATACGCAGTATTTT
TRBV28	.	TRBJ1-5	.	CASSFQGLLGGNQPQHF	TGTGCCAGCAGTTTCCAAGGCCTCCTGGGAGGCAATCAGCCCCAGCATTTT
TRBV2	TRBD1	TRBJ1-5	.	CASSVDRGSNQPQHF	TGTGCCAGCAGTGTGGACAGGGGAAGCAATCAGCCCCAGCATTTT
TRBV7-9	.	TRBJ2-2	once	CASSLAQITGELFF	TGTGCCAGCAGCTTAGCCCAGATTACCGGGGAGCTGTTTTTT
TRBV6-4	.	TRBJ1-2	.	CASSESRTSGYTF	TGTGCCAGCAGTGAGTCCAGAACCTCTGGCTACACCTTC
TRBV18	.	TRBJ1-5	.	CASSLTGDTGQPQHF	TGTGCCAGCTCACTAACAGGAGATACAGGTCAGCCCCAGCATTTT
TRBV5-4	.	TRBJ2-2	.	CASSFGQGYTGELFF	TGTGCCAGCAGCTTTGGGCAGGGGTACACCGGGGAGCTGTTTTTT
TRBV6-5	TRBD1	TRBJ1-4	.	CASSTSGGYEKLFF	TGTGCCAGCAGTACCTCAGGGGGGTACGAAAAACTGTTTTTT
TRBV28	.	TRBJ1-2	.	CASSPSSEPAANYGYTF	TGTGCCAGCAGTCCGTCATCGGAGCCCGCGGCTAACTATGGCTACACCTTC
TRBV7-3	TRBD2	TRBJ2-3	.	CASSHWTSGKTDTQYF	TGTGCCAGCAGCCATTGGACTAGCGGGAAAACAGATACGCAGTATTTT
TRBV4-3	TRBD1	TRBJ2-7	.	CASSQPGQAEQYF	TGCGCCAGCAGCCAACCGGGACAGGCCGAGCAGTACTTC
TRBV29-1	.	TRBJ2-2	.	CSVVPRASGELFF	TGCAGCGTTGTTCCCAGGGCTAGCGGGGAGCTGTTTTTT
TRBV6-5	.	TRBJ1-1	.	CASRDYMNTEAFF	TGTGCCAGCAGGGACTACATGAACACTGAAGCTTTCTTT
TRBV28	.	TRBJ1-2	.	CASSSTGPERYGYTF	TGTGCCAGCAGTTCTACAGGGCCAGAGAGATATGGCTACACCTTC
TRBV6-5	.	TRBJ2-7	.	CASSRGGPRPYEQYF	TGTGCCAGCTCACGTGGGGGCCCCCGACCCTACGAGCAGTACTTC
TRBV6-4	TRBD1	TRBJ2-1	few	CASSKQGADSNEQFF	TGTGCCAGCAGTAAACAGGGGGCGGATAGTAATGAGCAGTTCTTC
TRBV29-1	TRBD2	TRBJ2-7	.	CSVDTSGSTYEQYF	TGCAGCGTTGATACTAGCGGATCCACCTACGAGCAGTACTTC
TRBV30	.	TRBJ1-2	.	CAWTPTGNYGYTF	TGTGCCTGGACCCCCACAGGGAACTATGGCTACACCTTC
TRBV7-6	TRBD2	TRBJ2-7	.	CASSLGSRESSYEQYF	TGTGCCAGCAGCTTAGGGTCGCGGGAGAGCTCCTACGAGCAGTACTTC
TRBV4-1	TRBD2	TRBJ2-1	once	CASSQYASGSSYNEQFF	TGCGCCAGCAGCCAATATGCTAGCGGGAGCTCCTACAATGAGCAGTTCTTC
TRBV28	.	TRBJ1-5	.	CASSLGLLPSNQPQHF	TGTGCCAGCAGTTTAGGACTTCTACCAAGCAATCAGCCCCAGCATTTT
TRBV10-1	TRBD2	TRBJ2-1	.	CASSESRLSGRNEQFF	TGCGCCAGCAGTGAGTCGAGGCTTAGCGGGAGAAATGAGCAGTTCTTC
TRBV7-9	TRBD1	TRBJ1-2	.	CASSLVDRGYGYTF	TGTGCCAGCAGCTTAGTGGACAGGGGCTATGGCTACACCTTC
TRBV9	TRBD2	TRBJ2-7	.	CASSVAGTTYEQYF	TGTGCCAGCAGCGTAGCCGGGACTACCTACGAGCAGTACTTC
TRBV7-9	TRBD2	TRBJ2-1	.	CASSLSGNWYNEQFF	TGTGCCAGCAGCTTGAGCGGGAATTGGTACAATGAGCAGTTCTTC
TRBV2	TRBD1	TRBJ2-2	.	CASSGRTGKMDVNTGELFF	TGTGCCAGCAGTGGTCGGACAGGGAAAATGGACGTGAACACCGGGGAGCTGTTTTTT
TRBV6-5	.	TRBJ1-1	.	CASSLGGRSNTEAFF	TGTGCCAGCAGTTTGGGGGGTCGGAGTAACACTGAAGCTTTCTTT
TRBV10-3	TRBD1	TRBJ1-1	.	CAINRGQGWTEAFF	TGTGCCATCAACAGGGGACAGGGCTGGACTGAAGCTTTCTTT
TRBV9	TRBD2	TRBJ2-3	.	CASSVVTSGTDTQYF	TGTGCCAGCAGCGTAGTAACTAGCGGAACAGATACGCAGTATTTT
TRBV25-1	TRBD1	TRBJ1-1	.	CASSHGTGGFGYTEAFF	TGTGCCAGCAGTCATGGGACAGGGGGCTTTGGTTACACTGAAGCTTTCTTT
TRBV9	TRBD2	TRBJ2-2	.	CASSMSGTNYTGELFF	TGTGCCAGCAGCATGAGCGGGACCAATTACACCGGGGAGCTGTTTTTT
TRBV6-1	.	TRBJ2-2	.	CASSRGTGELFF	TGTGCCAGCTCCCGGGGTACCGGGGAGCTGTTTTTT
TRBV4-1	.	TRBJ2-6	.	CASSQEGVSSGANVLTF	TGCGCCAGCAGCCAAGAAGGAGTTTCCTCTGGGGCCAACGTCCTGACTTTC
TRBV6-5	TRBD2	TRBJ2-1	.	CASSQTSGVYNEQFF	TGTGCCAGCAGCCAGACTAGCGGGGTCTACAATGAGCAGTTCTTC
TRBV27	.	TRBJ2-2	.	CASSLLTRVRTGELFF	TGTGCCAGCAGTTTGCTGACCCGGGTTAGGACCGGGGAGCTGTTTTTT
TRBV11-3	TRBD2	TRBJ2-3	.	CASSATSGGAQYF	TGTGCCAGCAGCGCCACTAGCGGGGGAGCGCAGTATTTT
TRBV29-1	.	TRBJ2-1	.	CSVEPSLPYNEQFF	TGCAGCGTTGAACCCTCACTCCCGTACAATGAGCAGTTCTTC
TRBV12-5	TRBD2	TRBJ2-3	.	CASGLGTSGPDTQYF	TGTGCTAGTGGTTTGGGGACTAGCGGCCCAGATACGCAGTATTTT
TRBV6-4	.	TRBJ2-1	.	CASSGQYNEQFF	TGTGCCAGCAGTGGACAGTACAATGAGCAGTTCTTC
TRBV6-4	.	TRBJ1-5	.	CASIWRAVTRGFNQPQHF	TGTGCCAGCATTTGGCGCGCGGTAACCAGGGGCTTCAATCAGCCCCAGCATTTT
TRBV2	.	TRBJ2-7	.	CASTLSSYEQYF	TGTGCCTCCACATTAAGCTCCTACGAGCAGTACTTC
TRBV6-6	.	TRBJ2-1	.	CASSYSTGAFNEQFF	TGTGCCAGCAGTTACTCGACAGGAGCCTTCAATGAGCAGTTCTTC
TRBV28	.	TRBJ1-2	.	CAITTGQTLYGYTF	TGTGCCATAACGACCGGACAGACTCTCTATGGCTACACCTTC
TRBV6-1	.	TRBJ1-2	.	CASRERVGGGARGYTF	TGTGCCAGCAGGGAAAGGGTTGGGGGAGGCGCAAGGGGCTACACCTTC
TRBV19	.	TRBJ1-1	.	CASSKEIALNTEAFF	TGTGCCAGTAGTAAGGAGATAGCCTTGAACACTGAAGCTTTCTTT
TRBV27	TRBD1	TRBJ2-5	.	CASSILGQGPTQYF	TGTGCCAGCAGCATTTTGGGACAGGGGCCGACCCAGTACTTC
TRBV13	TRBD2	TRBJ2-3	.	CASSVLAGGPVATQYF	TGTGCCAGCAGCGTACTAGCGGGAGGGCCGGTCGCCACGCAGTATTTT
TRBV30	.	TRBJ1-1	.	CAYQGKETEAFF	TGTGCCTACCAGGGGAAGGAGACTGAAGCTTTCTTT
TRBV13	.	TRBJ2-3	.	CASSLKAVSTDTQYF	TGTGCCAGCAGCTTAAAAGCGGTGAGCACAGATACGCAGTATTTT
TRBV7-2	.	TRBJ2-2	once	CASSPEIYTGELFF	TGTGCCAGCAGCCCCGAGATATACACCGGGGAGCTGTTTTTT
TRBV14	.	TRBJ2-7	.	CASSQSGAREQYF	TGTGCCAGCAGCCAATCAGGGGCCCGCGAGCAGTACTTC
TRBV7-2	.	TRBJ2-2	.	CASSLSPQYTGELFF	TGTGCCAGCAGCCTAAGTCCACAGTACACCGGGGAGCTGTTTTTT
TRBV18	TRBD2	TRBJ2-7	once	CASSPRAGGPYEQYF	TGTGCCAGCTCACCCAGGGCGGGAGGTCCCTACGAGCAGTACTTC
TRBV18	TRBD1	TRBJ2-5	.	CASSLHRGQETQYF	TGTGCCAGCTCACTACACAGGGGTCAAGAGACCCAGTACTTC
TRBV30	.	TRBJ2-7	.	CAWSPLVRVYEQYF	TGTGCCTGGAGTCCTCTTGTTCGCGTATACGAGCAGTACTTC
TRBV5-5	.	TRBJ2-7	.	CASSPSSYEQYF	TGTGCCAGCAGCCCGAGCTCCTACGAGCAGTACTTC
TRBV11-1	.	TRBJ2-5	.	CASSTTVGGTDGETQYF	TGTGCCAGCAGCACCACGGTGGGGGGAACGGATGGGGAGACCCAGTACTTC
TRBV2	.	TRBJ1-4	.	CASSGGGKLFF	TGTGCCAGCAGTGGAGGGGGAAAACTGTTTTTT